This entry lists 32 T cell receptor beta chains sequenced from one sample in a study of CD8+ T cells in alopecia areata. Treatment of the sample: oral pan-JAK inhibitor, 5-10 mg twice daily. cDNA serving as the sequencing template came from extracted, reverse transcribed RNA. Assay: immunoSEQ multiplex PCR; the TCRdb copy retains only in-frame clones and omits some. The repertoire holds over 150,000 clones, with about 53% as singletons. The source material was CD8+ T cells sorted from blood, sampled at week 24, from a patient treated with tofacitinib. Every receptor here comes from a human donor with alopecia areata.

This clone was observed a handful of times. The chain uses TRBV2 and TRBJ2-3, with 8 bases lining up with TRBD2. The CDR3 runs to 16 residues. Losses at the gene ends were 2 bases for V and 2 bases for J; bases not matched to a gene: 6. Germline-derived CDR1 and CDR2 are SNHLY and FYNNEI. In DNA, the CDR3 is TGTGCCAGCAGTGAACTCCTAGCGGGTCACACAGATACGCAGTATTTT. Encoded protein: CASSELLAGHTDTQYF.

This clone was detected many times. The genes are TRBV4-1 and TRBJ2-7; D is tentatively TRBD1 or TRBD2 (5 bases each). The germline CDR1 and CDR2 sequences are MGHRA and YSYEKL. The CDR3 runs 18 residues. The V and J ends lost 0 bases and 6 bases respectively, with 24 bases between them. The CDR3 loop is CASSQDPAVRGPRGEQYF. The CDR3 DNA is TGCGCCAGCAGCCAAGATCCAGCGGTTAGGGGTCCACGGGGCGAGCAGTACTTC.

This chain links TRBV5-1 with TRBJ2-7; 9 nucleotides agree with TRBD1. The CDR3 loop spans 15 amino acids. The V gene end was trimmed by 0 bases and the J gene end by 0 bases; junction bases not matched to a gene: 1. Germline values: CDR1 SGHRS, CDR2 YFSETQ. The CDR3 reads CASSLDRGLSYEQYF. CDR3 nucleotide sequence: TGCGCCAGCAGCTTGGACAGGGGGCTCTCCTACGAGCAGTACTTC.

V usage is TRBV29-1 and J usage is TRBJ2-3, with TRBD2 matching over 13 bases. This CDR3 comprises 15 residues. Per germline, CDR1 SQVTM and CDR2 ANQGSEA. Germline trimming cut 4 bases from V and 1 base from J; bases unmatched to any gene: 2. CDR3 residues: CSVGLAGGRTDTQYF. Written as DNA, the CDR3 is TGCAGCGTTGGACTAGCGGGGGGCCGCACAGATACGCAGTATTTT.

The table lists this clone with a few counts. The chain employs TRBV30 and TRBJ2-7, with 12 bases aligning to TRBD1. Germline CDR1 GTSNPN, CDR2 SVGIG (reference sequence). The length of the CDR3 is 14 residues. With 4 bases clipped from V and 6 bases from J, the junction kept 7 bases outside the gene matches. The CDR3 loop reads CAWTPGQGASEQYF. DNA for the CDR3: TGTGCCTGGACCCCGGGACAGGGGGCTTCCGAGCAGTACTTC.

This rearrangement joins TRBV7-9 to TRBJ2-3; D gene uncertain. This CDR3 region has 12 residues. The germline CDR1 and CDR2 sequences are SEHNR and FQNEAQ (reference sequence). V lost 5 bases and J 6 bases, leaving 9 bases between the germline ends. CDR3 protein: CASSQSRDTQYF. The CDR3 nucleotides are TGTGCCAGCAGCCAGTCTAGGGATACGCAGTATTTT.

This chain joins TRBV4-3 and TRBJ2-3; tentatively, D is TRBD1 (6 bases). V was clipped by 3 bases and J by 5 bases, with 18 bases between them. The germline CDR1 and CDR2 sequences are LGHNA and YSLEER. The CDR3 is 16 amino acids. CDR3 bases: TGCGCCAGCAGCCATACATGGTCAGGGGATGGAGATACGCAGTATTTT. Translated: CASSHTWSGDGDTQYF.

The chain carries TRBV9 and TRBJ2-7; D assignment may be TRBD1 or TRBD2 (5 bases each). Germline lookup yields CDR1 SGDLS and CDR2 YYNGEE. The CDR3 spans 12 residues. Trimming took 0 bases from V and 5 from J, leaving 6 bases between them. The CDR3 sequence: CASSVGGDEQYF. The CDR3 DNA reads as TGTGCCAGCAGCGTAGGAGGGGACGAGCAGTACTTC.

The chain links TRBV7-3 to TRBJ1-6; possibly TRBD1 for D (5 bases). The CDR3 is 13 amino acids. The V and J ends lost 5 bases and 7 bases respectively, with 9 bases between them. The V gene's germline CDR1 is SGHTA and CDR2 FQGTGA. The CDR3 here is CASSLDSNSPLHF. CDR3 coding DNA: TGTGCCAGCAGCCTAGACAGCAATTCACCCCTCCACTTT.

The chain links TRBV29-1 to TRBJ1-1, with 9 bases that match TRBD1. The CDR3 extends over 13 amino acids. Germline V gene lookup returns CDR1 SQVTM and CDR2 ANQGSEA. The V and J ends lost 5 bases and 3 bases, in that order; junction bases with no gene match: 4. Here the CDR3 DNA reads TGCAGCGTTCTAGACAGGGGGGACACTGAAGCTTTCTTT. Encoded protein: CSVLDRGDTEAFF.

CDR3 sequence: CASSVASGGIGTEAFF. The CDR3 DNA sequence: TGTGCCAGCAGCGTAGCTTCTGGGGGGATTGGTACTGAAGCTTTCTTT. The chain couples TRBV9 to TRBJ1-1, with D perhaps TRBD1 (5 bases). Germline CDR1 and CDR2: SGDLS and YYNGEE. With 0 bases removed from V and 5 bases from J, the gap between germline ends came to 17 bases. The CDR3 sequence is 16 residues long.

The genes are TRBV7-8 and TRBJ2-5; D remains unclear. V dropped 5 bases and J dropped 1 base, with 11 bases sitting between them. This CDR3 region has 14 residues. The germline CDR1 and CDR2 sequences are SGHVS and FQNEAQ. As DNA, the CDR3 is TGTGCCAGCAGCCCCGCGCTAGGCCAAGAGACCCAGTACTTC. Protein product: CASSPALGQETQYF.

This chain uses TRBV13 with TRBJ2-7; D uncertain. The CDR3 spans 14 residues. In germline, CDR1 is PRHDT, CDR2 FYEKMQ (reference sequence). V lost 0 bases and J 4 bases, leaving 10 bases between the germline ends. The CDR3 spells CASSLGPDGYEQYF. The CDR3 nucleotides read TGTGCCAGCAGCTTAGGGCCCGACGGATACGAGCAGTACTTC.

This clone has a handful of counts. The rearrangement links TRBV30 to TRBJ2-2; the D call may be TRBD1 or TRBD2 (5 bases each). With 0 bases removed from V and 5 bases from J, the gap between germline ends came to 7 bases. The CDR3 covers 13 residues. Germline V gene lookup returns CDR1 GTSNPN and CDR2 SVGIG (reference sequence). The CDR3 nucleotides are TGTGCCTGGAGTGTGTGGGGGACCGGGGAGCTGTTTTTT. Its protein is CAWSVWGTGELFF. The variable domain in full, completed from reference TRBV30 and TRBJ2-2, reads SQTIHQWPATLVQPVGSPLSLECTVEGTSNPNLYWYRQAAGRGLQLLFYSVGIGQISSEVPQNLSASRPQDRQFILSSKKLLLSDSGFYLCAWSVWGTGELFFGEGSRLTVL.

The rearrangement links TRBV15 to TRBJ2-1; D perhaps matches TRBD2 (6 bases). Germline V gives CDR1 LNHNV, CDR2 YYDKDF (reference sequence). The CDR3 consists of 14 residues. V was pared by 1 base and J by 7 bases, with 11 bases between. In DNA form, the CDR3 reads TGTGCCACCAGCAGAGTGCCGGGAGCGAATGAGCAGTTCTTC. It is translated as CATSRVPGANEQFF.

The rearrangement joins TRBV27 to TRBJ1-6, with D uncertain. The CDR3 sequence is 13 residues long. The germline gives CDR1 MNHEY, CDR2 SMNVEV (reference sequence). The germline V and J ends were trimmed by 8 bases and 8 bases, with 13 bases remaining between them. This chain's CDR3 is CASGFTSYSPLHF. CDR3 DNA: TGTGCCAGCGGCTTTACCTCATATTCACCCCTCCACTTT.

The chain has TRBV7-2 and TRBJ1-1; no firm D call. The CDR3 consists of 15 residues. Looked up from germline, CDR1 is SGHTA and CDR2 is FQGNSA. Trimming stripped 0 bases from V and 2 bases from J, with 10 bases between. The CDR3 sequence is CASSLARAANTEAFF. For the CDR3, the DNA is TGTGCCAGCAGCTTAGCGAGGGCAGCCAACACTGAAGCTTTCTTT.

The V and J genes are TRBV9 and TRBJ1-5; D may be TRBD1 (6 bases). Trimming took off 0 bases at V and 0 bases at J, with 7 bases between the two ends. Looked up from germline, CDR1 is SGDLS and CDR2 is YYNGEE. The CDR3 runs to 15 residues. The chain's CDR3 is CASSVEGGSNQPQHF. In nucleotides, the CDR3 is TGTGCCAGCAGCGTAGAGGGGGGTAGCAATCAGCCCCAGCATTTT. Filled out from reference TRBV9 and TRBJ1-5, the complete variable domain reads DSGVTQTPKHLITATGQRVTLRCSPRSGDLSVYWYQQSLDQGLQFLIQYYNGEERAKGNILERFSAQQFPDLHSELNLSSLELGDSALYFCASSVEGGSNQPQHFGDGTRLSIL.

This clone appeared a few times. This chain connects TRBV19 to TRBJ2-3; no firm D call. This CDR3 has 14 amino acids. CDR1 is LNHDA, CDR2 SQIVND, per germline (reference sequence). V lost 6 bases and J lost 2, with 12 bases in between. The CDR3 coding sequence is TGTGCCAGTAGCGAGACACGGTACACAGATACGCAGTATTTT. Translated, it gives CASSETRYTDTQYF.

This clone was counted at least ten times. The V and J genes are TRBV7-2 and TRBJ2-3; D possibly corresponds to TRBD2 (6 bases). With 0 bases removed from V and 6 bases from J, the gap between germline ends came to 13 bases. This CDR3 comprises 15 residues. From germline, CDR1 is SGHTA and CDR2 FQGNSA. The CDR3 region has the DNA TGTGCCAGCAGCTTAGCGGGGAGGAAGAATGATACGCAGTATTTT. Protein: CASSLAGRKNDTQYF.

This clone was seen a handful of times. The rearrangement uses TRBV4-3 and TRBJ2-3; possibly TRBD2 for D (6 bases). With 1 base removed from V and 2 bases from J, the gap between germline ends came to 13 bases. The CDR3 length is 16 residues. Per the germline V gene, CDR1 is LGHNA and CDR2 is YSLEER. The CDR3 DNA sequence: TGCGCCAGCAGCCAAGGGAGGCGGGGAAACACAGATACGCAGTATTTT. This translates into CASSQGRRGNTDTQYF.

The V gene is TRBV6-6, the J gene TRBJ1-1; TRBD1 might be the D (5 bases). Germline values: CDR1 MNHNY, CDR2 SVGAGI (reference sequence). There are 14 residues in the CDR3. V dropped 6 bases and J dropped 6 bases, with 17 bases sitting between them. DNA for the CDR3: TGTGCCAGCAGGGGGCTGGAATTTTCGTCTGAAGCTTTCTTT. This codes for CASRGLEFSSEAFF.

The chain carries TRBV6-1 and TRBJ1-5; D possibly corresponds to TRBD1 (6 bases). CDR3 length equals 15 residues. V was pared by 5 bases and J by 6 bases, with 17 bases between. Germline V gives CDR1 MNHNS, CDR2 SASEGT. In DNA, the CDR3 is TGTGCCAGCAGTCCCCAGGGGTGGGGTGTTCAGCCCCAGCATTTT. This encodes CASSPQGWGVQPQHF.

The rearrangement uses TRBV7-2 and TRBJ1-1; 8 bases are a match to TRBD1. The ends lost 5 bases at V and 0 bases at J; junction bases unmatched: 2. The CDR3 is made up of 14 amino acids. Germline V CDR1 and CDR2: SGHTA, FQGNSA. For the CDR3, the DNA is TGTGCCAGCAGCCTGACAGGGGTGAACACTGAAGCTTTCTTT. This encodes CASSLTGVNTEAFF. The variable domain in full, completed from reference TRBV7-2 and TRBJ1-1, reads GAGVSQSPSNKVTEKGKDVELRCDPISGHTALYWYRQSLGQGLEFLIYFQGNSAPDKSGLPSDRFSAERTGGSVSTLTIQRTQQEDSAVYLCASSLTGVNTEAFFGQGTRLTVV.

The chain carries TRBV5-4 and TRBJ2-6; D might be TRBD2 (6 bases). The germline gives CDR1 SGHNT, CDR2 YYREEE (reference sequence). The germline V and J ends were trimmed by 0 bases and 4 bases, with 11 bases remaining between them. This CDR3 comprises 16 residues. CDR3 nucleotides: TGTGCCAGCAGCTTGGGCTGGGAGGACGGGGCCAACGTCCTGACTTTC. Translating gives CASSLGWEDGANVLTF.

The CDR3 DNA reads as TGCAGCGTTGGAACAGGATATAAATCCTACAATGAGCAGTTCTTC. This gives the protein CSVGTGYKSYNEQFF. The rearrangement joins TRBV29-1 to TRBJ2-1; D perhaps matches TRBD1 (5 bases). In germline, CDR1 is SQVTM, CDR2 ANQGSEA. The V and J ends lost 4 bases and 1 base respectively, with 14 bases between them. The CDR3 has 15 residues.

The chain recombines TRBV7-8 with TRBJ1-1; 7 nucleotides line up with TRBD1. Germline CDR1 and CDR2: SGHVS and FQNEAQ. The CDR3 covers 16 residues. Unmatched junction bases numbered 9, after V lost 5 bases and J lost 0 bases. CDR3 region: CASSVSRTGLNTEAFF. The CDR3 DNA follows: TGTGCCAGCAGCGTCAGCAGGACAGGATTGAACACTGAAGCTTTCTTT.

The chain joins TRBV7-2 to TRBJ2-7; perhaps D is TRBD1 or TRBD2 (5 bases each). Germline V CDR1 and CDR2: SGHTA, FQGNSA. CDR3 length: 14 amino acids. The V gene lost 0 bases and the J gene lost 4 bases, with 10 bases spanning the gap. In DNA, the CDR3 is TGTGCCAGCAGCTTAGCGCTGGGACCTTACGAGCAGTACTTC. Protein product: CASSLALGPYEQYF.

J is TRBJ2-1 and V is TRBV12-5; 10 bases agree with TRBD1. Per the germline V gene, CDR1 is LGHNT and CDR2 is FRNRAP. Losses at the gene ends were 6 bases for V and 6 bases for J; bases not matched to a gene: 2. This CDR3 region has 13 residues. CDR3 sequence: CASGGQGINEQFF. The CDR3 nucleotides read TGTGCTAGTGGGGGACAGGGGATCAATGAGCAGTTCTTC. The entire variable domain, with the rest obtained from reference TRBV12-5 and TRBJ2-1, is as follows: DARVTQTPRHKVTEMGQEVTMRCQPILGHNTVFWYRQTMMQGLELLAYFRNRAPLDDSGMPKDRFSAEMPDATLATLKIQPSEPRDSAVYFCASGGQGINEQFFGPGTRLTVL.

The chain links TRBV30 to TRBJ2-7, with TRBD1 matching 8 bases. CDR1 and CDR2 (germline): GTSNPN, SVGIG (reference sequence). This CDR3 has 13 amino acids. Trimming removed 4 bases from V and 6 bases from J; junction bases left unmatched: 8. CDR3: CAWTTGGESEQYF. DNA of the CDR3: TGTGCCTGGACAACAGGGGGAGAGTCCGAGCAGTACTTC.

Concerning this clone itself: Different DNA sequences within this sample yield the same CDR3. V is TRBV13 and J is TRBJ2-3, with D hard to call. V was clipped by 0 bases and J by 3 bases, with 1 base between them. This CDR3 is built from 12 residues. The V gene's germline CDR1 is PRHDT and CDR2 FYEKMQ (reference sequence). This CDR3 reads CASSLGTDTQYF. The CDR3 bases are TGTGCCAGCAGCTTAGGAACAGATACGCAGTATTTT.

V and J are TRBV4-3 and TRBJ2-1; D gene unclear. Trimming left V 5 bases short and J 5 bases short, with 19 bases between. From germline, CDR1 is LGHNA and CDR2 YSLEER. The CDR3 contains 16 residues. CDR3 region: CASSAIPHTWDNEQFF. In nucleotides, the CDR3 is TGCGCCAGCAGCGCAATCCCGCATACGTGGGACAATGAGCAGTTCTTC.